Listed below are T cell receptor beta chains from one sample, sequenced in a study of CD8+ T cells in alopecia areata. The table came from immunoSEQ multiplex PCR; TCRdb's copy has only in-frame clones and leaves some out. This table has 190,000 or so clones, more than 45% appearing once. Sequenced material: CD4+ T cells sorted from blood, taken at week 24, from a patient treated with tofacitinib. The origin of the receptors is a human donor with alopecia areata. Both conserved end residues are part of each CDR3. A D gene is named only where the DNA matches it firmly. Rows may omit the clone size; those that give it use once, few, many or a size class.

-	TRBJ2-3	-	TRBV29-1	CSVGRSAETDTQYF	TGCAGCGTTGGCCGCAGCGCCGAGACAGATACGCAGTATTTT
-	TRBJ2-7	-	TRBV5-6	CASSFGTSGIYEQYF	TGTGCCAGCAGCTTCGGTACCAGTGGGATCTACGAGCAGTACTTC
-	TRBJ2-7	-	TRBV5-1	CASRPDLARSYEQYF	TGCGCCAGCAGGCCCGATCTAGCGAGATCCTACGAGCAGTACTTC
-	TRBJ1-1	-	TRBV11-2	CASSSGLGNTEAFF	TGTGCCAGCAGCTCAGGGCTGGGGAACACTGAAGCTTTCTTT
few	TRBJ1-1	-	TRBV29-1	CSVRPGGNTEAFF	TGCAGCGTTCGTCCGGGGGGGAACACTGAAGCTTTCTTT
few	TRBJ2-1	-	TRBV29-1	CSVEYAGRMEFF	TGCAGCGTTGAATATGCGGGGAGGATGGAGTTCTTC
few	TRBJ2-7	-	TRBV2	CASSARYEQYF	TGTGCCAGCAGTGCTCGCTACGAGCAGTACTTC
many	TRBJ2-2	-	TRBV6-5	CASSYFTSLNTGELFF	TGTGCCAGCAGTTACTTCACTAGCCTAAACACCGGGGAGCTGTTTTTT
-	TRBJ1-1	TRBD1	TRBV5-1	CASSKDRDTEAFF	TGCGCCAGCAGCAAGGACAGGGACACTGAAGCTTTCTTT
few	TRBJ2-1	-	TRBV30	CAWKPRVTQRYNEQFF	TGTGCCTGGAAGCCCCGAGTTACCCAGAGGTACAATGAGCAGTTCTTC